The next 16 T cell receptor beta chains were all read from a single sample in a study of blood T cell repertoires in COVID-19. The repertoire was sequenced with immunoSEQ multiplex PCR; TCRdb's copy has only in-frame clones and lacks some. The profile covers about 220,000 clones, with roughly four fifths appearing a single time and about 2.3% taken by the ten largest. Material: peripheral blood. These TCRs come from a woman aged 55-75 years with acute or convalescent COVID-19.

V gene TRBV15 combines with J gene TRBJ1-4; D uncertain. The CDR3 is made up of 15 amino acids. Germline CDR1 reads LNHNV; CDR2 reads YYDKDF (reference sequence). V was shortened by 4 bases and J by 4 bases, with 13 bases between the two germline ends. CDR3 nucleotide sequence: TGTGCCACCAGCAACAAGGGTGGAGGTAATGAAAAACTGTTTTTT. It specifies CATSNKGGGNEKLFF.

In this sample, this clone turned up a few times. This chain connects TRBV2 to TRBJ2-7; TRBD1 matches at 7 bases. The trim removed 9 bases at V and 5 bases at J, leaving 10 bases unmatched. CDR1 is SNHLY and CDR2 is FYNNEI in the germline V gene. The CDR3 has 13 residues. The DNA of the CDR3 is TGTGCCAGTTCCGGGACAGCAAGAGACGAGCAGTACTTC. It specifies CASSGTARDEQYF.

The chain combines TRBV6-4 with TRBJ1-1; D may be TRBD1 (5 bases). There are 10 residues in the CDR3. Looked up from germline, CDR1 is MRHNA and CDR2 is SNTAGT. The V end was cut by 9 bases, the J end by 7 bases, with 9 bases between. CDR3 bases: TGTGCCAGTCAGGGCTATGAAGCTTTCTTT. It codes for CASQGYEAFF.

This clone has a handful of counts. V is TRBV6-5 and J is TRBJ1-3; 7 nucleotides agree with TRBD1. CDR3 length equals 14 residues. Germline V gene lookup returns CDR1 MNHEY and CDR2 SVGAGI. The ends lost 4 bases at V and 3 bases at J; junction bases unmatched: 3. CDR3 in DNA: TGTGCCAGCAGTTCGACAGGGCGTGGAAACACCATATATTTT. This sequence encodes CASSSTGRGNTIYF.

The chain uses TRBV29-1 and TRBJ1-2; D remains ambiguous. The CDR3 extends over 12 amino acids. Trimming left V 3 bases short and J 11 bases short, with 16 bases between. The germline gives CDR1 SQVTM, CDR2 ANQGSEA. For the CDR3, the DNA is TGCAGCGTTGATCCTGGAAATGGAGCATACACCTTC. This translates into CSVDPGNGAYTF.

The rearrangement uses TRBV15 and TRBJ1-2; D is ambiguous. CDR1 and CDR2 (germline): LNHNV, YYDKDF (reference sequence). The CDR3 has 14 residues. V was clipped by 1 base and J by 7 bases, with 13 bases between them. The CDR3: CATSRVYEPSGYTF. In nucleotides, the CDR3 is TGTGCCACCAGCAGAGTCTACGAGCCGAGTGGCTACACCTTC.

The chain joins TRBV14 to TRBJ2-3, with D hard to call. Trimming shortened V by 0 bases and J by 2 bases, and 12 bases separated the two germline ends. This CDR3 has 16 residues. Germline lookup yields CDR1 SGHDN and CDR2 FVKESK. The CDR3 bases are TGTGCCAGCAGCCAAGAAGTGTCGGAGATCACAGATACGCAGTATTTT. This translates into CASSQEVSEITDTQYF.

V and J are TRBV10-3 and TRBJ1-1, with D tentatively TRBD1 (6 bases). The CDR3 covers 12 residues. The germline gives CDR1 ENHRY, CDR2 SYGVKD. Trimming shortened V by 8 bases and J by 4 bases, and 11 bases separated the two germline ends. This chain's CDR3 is CAIGGPSTEAFF. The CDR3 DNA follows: TGTGCCATCGGGGGCCCCAGCACTGAAGCTTTCTTT.

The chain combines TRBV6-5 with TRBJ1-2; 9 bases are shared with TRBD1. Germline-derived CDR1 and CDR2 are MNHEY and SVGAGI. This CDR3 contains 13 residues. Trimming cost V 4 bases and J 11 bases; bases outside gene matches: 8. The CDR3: CASSFLGQGRYTF. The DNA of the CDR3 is TGTGCCAGCAGTTTTTTGGGACAGGGAAGATACACCTTC.

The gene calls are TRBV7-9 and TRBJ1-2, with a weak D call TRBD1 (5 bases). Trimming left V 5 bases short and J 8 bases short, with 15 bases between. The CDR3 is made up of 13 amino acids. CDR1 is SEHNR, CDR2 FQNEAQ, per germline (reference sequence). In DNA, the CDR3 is TGTGCCAGCAGCCTAGACCCAGGGTGGGGCTACACCTTC. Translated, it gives CASSLDPGWGYTF.

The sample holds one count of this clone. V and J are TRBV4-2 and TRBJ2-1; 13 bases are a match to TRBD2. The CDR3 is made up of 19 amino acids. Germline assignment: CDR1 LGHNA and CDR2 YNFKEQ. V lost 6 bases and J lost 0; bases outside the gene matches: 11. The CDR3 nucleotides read TGTGCCAGCAGTCGGGGACTAGCGGGGTCCCTGAGCTCCTACAATGAGCAGTTCTTC. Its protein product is CASSRGLAGSLSSYNEQFF.

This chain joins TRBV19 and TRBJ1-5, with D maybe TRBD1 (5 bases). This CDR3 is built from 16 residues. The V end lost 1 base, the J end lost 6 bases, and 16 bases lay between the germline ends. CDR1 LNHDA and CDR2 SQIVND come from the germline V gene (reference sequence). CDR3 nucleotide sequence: TGTGCCAGTAGTATAGGGTGGACAAGGGCTGGTCAGCCCCAGCATTTT. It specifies CASSIGWTRAGQPQHF.

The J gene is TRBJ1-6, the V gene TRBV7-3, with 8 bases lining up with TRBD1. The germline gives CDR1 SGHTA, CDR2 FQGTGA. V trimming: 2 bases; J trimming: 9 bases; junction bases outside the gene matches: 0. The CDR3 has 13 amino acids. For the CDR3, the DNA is TGTGCCAGCAGCTTAGACAGGGGTTCACCCCTCCACTTT. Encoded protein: CASSLDRGSPLHF.

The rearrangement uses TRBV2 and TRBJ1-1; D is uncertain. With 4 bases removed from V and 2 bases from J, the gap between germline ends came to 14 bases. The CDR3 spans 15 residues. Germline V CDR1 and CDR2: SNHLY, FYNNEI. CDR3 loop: CASSGMAGLNTEAFF. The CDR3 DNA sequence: TGTGCCAGCAGTGGCATGGCAGGACTTAACACTGAAGCTTTCTTT.

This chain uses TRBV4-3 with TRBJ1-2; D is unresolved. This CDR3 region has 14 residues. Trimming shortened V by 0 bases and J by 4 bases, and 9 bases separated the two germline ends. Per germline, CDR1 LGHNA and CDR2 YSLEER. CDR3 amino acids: CASSQDGGPYGYTF. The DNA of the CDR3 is TGCGCCAGCAGCCAAGATGGAGGACCCTATGGCTACACCTTC.

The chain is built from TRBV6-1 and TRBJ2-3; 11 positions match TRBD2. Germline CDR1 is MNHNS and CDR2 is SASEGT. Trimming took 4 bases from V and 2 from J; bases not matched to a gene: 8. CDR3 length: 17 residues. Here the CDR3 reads CASSATSGGLSTDTQYF. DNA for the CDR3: TGTGCCAGCAGTGCCACTAGCGGGGGCCTATCCACAGATACGCAGTATTTT.